The 8 T cell receptor beta chains given below trace back to one sample, sequenced in a study of blood T cell repertoires in COVID-19. Some clones are missing from TCRdb's copy, which holds only in-frame ones; the method was immunoSEQ multiplex PCR. Of some 100,000 clones detected, approximately 90% appear once; the ten largest clones hold around 16%. The specimen was peripheral blood. Source of these receptors: a man aged 50 to 59 with acute or convalescent COVID-19.

This chain uses TRBV29-1 with TRBJ1-1; no definite D call. V shed 5 bases and J shed 4 bases, with 5 bases lying between them. This CDR3 has 10 amino acids. CDR1 and CDR2 from the germline V gene are SQVTM and ANQGSEA. This CDR3 is CSVSGTEAFF. The CDR3, as DNA: TGCAGCGTTTCAGGCACTGAAGCTTTCTTT.

This clone was recorded once. The chain combines TRBV7-8 with TRBJ2-2; D is ambiguous. The CDR3 is 12 residues long. Germline CDR1 SGHVS, CDR2 FQNEAQ. Between the trimmed V and J ends, which lost 5 bases and 5 bases, there was a span of 6 bases. The CDR3 loop is CASSIYTGELFF. The CDR3 DNA is TGTGCCAGCAGCATTTATACCGGGGAGCTGTTTTTT. The variable domain in full, completed from reference TRBV7-8 and TRBJ2-2, reads GAGVSQSPRYKVAKRGQDVALRCDPISGHVSLFWYQQALGQGPEFLTYFQNEAQLDKSGLPSDRFFAERPEGSVSTLKIQRTQQEDSAVYLCASSIYTGELFFGEGSRLTVL.

The chain uses TRBV5-4 and TRBJ2-5; D gene ambiguous. In germline, CDR1 is SGHNT, CDR2 YYREEE (reference sequence). The ends were cut back, 4 bases at V and 1 base at J, with 8 bases in the middle. This CDR3 contains 13 residues. CDR3 coding DNA: TGTGCCAGCAGCGGTACAACCCAAGAGACCCAGTACTTC. Translation gives CASSGTTQETQYF.

The chain carries TRBV6-5 and TRBJ1-1; possible D gene TRBD1, 6 bases. CDR3 length equals 14 residues. In germline, CDR1 is MNHEY, CDR2 SVGAGI. Trimming removed 6 bases at V and 3 bases at J, with 14 bases between. CDR3 protein: CASSPRQEHTEAFF. In DNA form, the CDR3 reads TGTGCCAGCAGCCCGAGACAGGAGCACACTGAAGCTTTCTTT.

This clone was recorded once. The rearrangement links TRBV28 to TRBJ2-2, with a possible D match to TRBD1 (6 bases). The germline gives CDR1 MDHEN, CDR2 SYDVKM. This CDR3 comprises 15 residues. The V end was cut by 6 bases, the J end by 2 bases, with 13 bases between. CDR3: CASRQGTTNTGELFF. CDR3 nucleotides: TGTGCCAGCAGACAAGGGACAACTAACACCGGGGAGCTGTTTTTT.

This chain connects TRBV7-9 to TRBJ1-2; TRBD1 matches 7 bases. The CDR3 is 14 amino acids. J gave up 4 bases and V 5 bases, and 7 bases lay outside the gene matches. Germline CDR1 is SEHNR and CDR2 is FQNEAQ (reference sequence). CDR3 nucleotides: TGTGCCAGCAGCGTCCGGGACAGACCCTATGGCTACACCTTC. Its protein product is CASSVRDRPYGYTF.

This chain uses TRBV3-1 (or the pseudogene TRBV3-2) with TRBJ1-1; D not certain. Germline CDR1 and CDR2: LGHDT and YNNKEL (reference sequence). Trimming removed 1 base from V and 8 bases from J, with 11 bases in between. There are 13 residues in the CDR3. CDR3 region: CASSQGRGTEAFF. The CDR3 region has the DNA TGTGCCAGCAGCCAAGGACGGGGAACAGAAGCTTTCTTT.

The chain has TRBV19 and TRBJ2-2; D perhaps matches TRBD1 (5 bases). The V and J ends lost 5 bases and 1 base respectively, with 8 bases between them. Germline V gene sequence: CDR1 LNHDA, CDR2 SQIVND (reference sequence). The CDR3 extends over 14 amino acids. The CDR3 spells CASSADRNTGELFF. The CDR3 nucleotides are TGTGCCAGTAGTGCTGACAGGAACACCGGGGAGCTGTTTTTT. Using reference TRBV19 and TRBJ2-2 for the parts outside the CDR3, the full variable domain is DGGITQSPKYLFRKEGQNVTLSCEQNLNHDAMYWYRQDPGQGLRLIYYSQIVNDFQKGDIAEGYSVSREKKESFPLTVTSAQKNPTAFYLCASSADRNTGELFFGEGSRLTVL.